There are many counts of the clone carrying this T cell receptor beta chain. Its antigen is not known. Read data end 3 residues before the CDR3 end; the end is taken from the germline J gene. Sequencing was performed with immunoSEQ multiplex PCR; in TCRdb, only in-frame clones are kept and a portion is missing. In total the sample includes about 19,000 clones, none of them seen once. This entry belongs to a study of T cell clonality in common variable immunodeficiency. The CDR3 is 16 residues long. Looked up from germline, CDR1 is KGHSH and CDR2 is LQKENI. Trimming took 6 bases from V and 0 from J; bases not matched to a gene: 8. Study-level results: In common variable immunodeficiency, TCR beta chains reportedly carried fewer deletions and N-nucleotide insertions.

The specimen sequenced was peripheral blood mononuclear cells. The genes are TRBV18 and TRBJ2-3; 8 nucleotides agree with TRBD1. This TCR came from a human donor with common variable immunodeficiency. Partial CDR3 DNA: TGTGCCAGCTCCTCTCAGGGGGCCATGAGCACAGATACG. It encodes CASSSQGAMSTDT. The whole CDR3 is CASSSQGAMSTDTQYF.